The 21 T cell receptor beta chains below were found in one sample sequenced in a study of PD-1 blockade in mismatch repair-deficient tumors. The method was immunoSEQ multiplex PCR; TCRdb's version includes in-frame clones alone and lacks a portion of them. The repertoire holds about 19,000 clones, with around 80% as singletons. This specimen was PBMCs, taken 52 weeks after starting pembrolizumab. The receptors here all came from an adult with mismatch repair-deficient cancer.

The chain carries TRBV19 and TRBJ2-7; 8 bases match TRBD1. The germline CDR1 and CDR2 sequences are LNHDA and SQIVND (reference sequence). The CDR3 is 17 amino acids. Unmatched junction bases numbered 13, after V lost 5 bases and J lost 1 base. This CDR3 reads CASSARRVTGGSYEQYF. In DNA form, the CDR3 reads TGTGCCAGTAGTGCCCGGCGCGTTACAGGGGGGTCCTACGAGCAGTACTTC.

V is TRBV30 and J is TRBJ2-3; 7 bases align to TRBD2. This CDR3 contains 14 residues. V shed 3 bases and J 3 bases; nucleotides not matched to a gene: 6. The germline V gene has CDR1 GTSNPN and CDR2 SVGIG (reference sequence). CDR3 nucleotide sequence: TGTGCCTGGAGCCTCGACGGGGGGACAGATACGCAGTATTTT. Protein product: CAWSLDGGTDTQYF.

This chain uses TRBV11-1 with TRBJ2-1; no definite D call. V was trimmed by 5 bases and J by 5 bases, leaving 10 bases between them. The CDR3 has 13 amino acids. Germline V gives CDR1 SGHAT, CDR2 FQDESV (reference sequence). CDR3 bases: TGTGCCAGCAGCCAATGGAGTAACAATGAGCAGTTCTTC. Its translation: CASSQWSNNEQFF.

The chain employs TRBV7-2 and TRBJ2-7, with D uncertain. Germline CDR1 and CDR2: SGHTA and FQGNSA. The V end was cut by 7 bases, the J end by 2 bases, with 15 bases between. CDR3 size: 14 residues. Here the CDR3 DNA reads TGTGCCAGCAAGGCCCGCGGCGAAACCTACGAGCAGTACTTC. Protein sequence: CASKARGETYEQYF.

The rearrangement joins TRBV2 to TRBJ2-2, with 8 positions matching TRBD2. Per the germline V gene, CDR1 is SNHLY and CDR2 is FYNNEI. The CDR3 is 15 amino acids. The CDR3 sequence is CATDPSGRNTGELFF. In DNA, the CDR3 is TGTGCGACCGACCCCAGCGGGAGGAACACCGGGGAGCTGTTTTTT.

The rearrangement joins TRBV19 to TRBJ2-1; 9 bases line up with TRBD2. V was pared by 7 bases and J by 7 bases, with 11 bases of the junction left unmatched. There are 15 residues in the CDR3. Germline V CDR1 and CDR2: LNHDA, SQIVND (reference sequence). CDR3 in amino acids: CASIDSGRYSNEQFF. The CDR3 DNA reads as TGTGCCAGTATAGATAGCGGGAGATATAGTAATGAGCAGTTCTTC.

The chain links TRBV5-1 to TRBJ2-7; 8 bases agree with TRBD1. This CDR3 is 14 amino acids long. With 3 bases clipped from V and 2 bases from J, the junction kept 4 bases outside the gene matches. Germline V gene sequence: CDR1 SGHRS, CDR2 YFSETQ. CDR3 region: CASSYDRGPYEQYF. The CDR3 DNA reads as TGCGCCAGCAGCTATGACAGGGGTCCCTACGAGCAGTACTTC.

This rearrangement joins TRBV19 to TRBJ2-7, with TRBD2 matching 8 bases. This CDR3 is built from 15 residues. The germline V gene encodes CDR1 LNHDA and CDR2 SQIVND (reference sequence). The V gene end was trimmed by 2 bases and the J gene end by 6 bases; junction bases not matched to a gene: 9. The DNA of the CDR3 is TGTGCCAGTAGTATACGGGGGGGGTCCCGAGTCGAGCAGTACTTC. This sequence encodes CASSIRGGSRVEQYF.

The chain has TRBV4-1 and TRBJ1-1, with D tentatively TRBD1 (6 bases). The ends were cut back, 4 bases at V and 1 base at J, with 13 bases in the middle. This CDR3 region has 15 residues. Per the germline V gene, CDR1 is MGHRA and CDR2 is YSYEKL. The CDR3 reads CASSPLRGKNTEAFF. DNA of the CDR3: TGCGCCAGCAGCCCCCTTAGGGGGAAGAACACTGAAGCTTTCTTT.

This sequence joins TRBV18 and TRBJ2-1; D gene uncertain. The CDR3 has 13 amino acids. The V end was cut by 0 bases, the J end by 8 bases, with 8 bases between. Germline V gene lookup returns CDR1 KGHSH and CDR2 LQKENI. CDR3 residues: CASSPPSVDEQFF. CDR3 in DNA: TGTGCCAGCTCACCACCCAGCGTCGATGAGCAGTTCTTC.

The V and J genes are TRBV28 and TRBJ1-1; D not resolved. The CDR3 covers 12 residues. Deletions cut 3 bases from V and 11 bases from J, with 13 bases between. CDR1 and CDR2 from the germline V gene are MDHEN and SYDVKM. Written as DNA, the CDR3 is TGTGCCAGCAGTTTTGCCAGATTCAGGGCTTTCTTT. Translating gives CASSFARFRAFF. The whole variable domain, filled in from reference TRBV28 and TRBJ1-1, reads DVKVTQSSRYLVKRTGEKVFLECVQDMDHENMFWYRQDPGLGLRLIYFSYDVKMKEKGDIPEGYSVSREKKERFSLILESASTNQTSMYLCASSFARFRAFFGQGTRLTVV.

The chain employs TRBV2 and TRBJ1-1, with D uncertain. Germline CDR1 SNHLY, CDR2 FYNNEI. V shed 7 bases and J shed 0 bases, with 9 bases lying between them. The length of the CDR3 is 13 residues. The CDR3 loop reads CASTADLNTEAFF. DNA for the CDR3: TGTGCCAGCACTGCAGACTTGAACACTGAAGCTTTCTTT.

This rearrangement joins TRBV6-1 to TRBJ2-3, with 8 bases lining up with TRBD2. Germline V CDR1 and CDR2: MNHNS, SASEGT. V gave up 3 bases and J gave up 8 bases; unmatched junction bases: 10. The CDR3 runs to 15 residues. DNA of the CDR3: TGTGCCAGCAGTGAGGGGGGGACTAGTATTCGTACGCAGTATTTT. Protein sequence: CASSEGGTSIRTQYF.

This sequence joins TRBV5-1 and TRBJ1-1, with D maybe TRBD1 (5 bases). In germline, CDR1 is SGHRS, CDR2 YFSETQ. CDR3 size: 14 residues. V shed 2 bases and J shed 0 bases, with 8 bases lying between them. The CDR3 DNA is TGCGCCAGCAGCTTCGACAGCCTGAACACTGAAGCTTTCTTT. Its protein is CASSFDSLNTEAFF.

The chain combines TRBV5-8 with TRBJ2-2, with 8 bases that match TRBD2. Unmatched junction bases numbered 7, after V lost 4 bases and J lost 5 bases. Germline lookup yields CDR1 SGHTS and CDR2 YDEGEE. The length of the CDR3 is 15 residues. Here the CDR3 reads CASSQGLVLTGELFF. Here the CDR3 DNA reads TGTGCCAGCAGCCAGGGACTAGTTCTGACCGGGGAGCTGTTTTTT.

The CDR3 sequence: CSVEQGTGELFF. Here the CDR3 DNA reads TGCAGCGTTGAACAGGGGACCGGGGAGCTGTTTTTT. This chain joins TRBV29-1 and TRBJ2-2; a weak D match, TRBD1 (6 bases). Looked up from germline, CDR1 is SQVTM and CDR2 is ANQGSEA. This CDR3 has 12 amino acids. V lost 2 bases and J 5 bases, leaving 6 bases between the germline ends.

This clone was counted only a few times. The CDR3 bases are TGTGCCAGCAGCTACAGAGAGGAGCAGTACTTC. It encodes CASSYREEQYF. This rearrangement joins TRBV28 to TRBJ2-7; D not certain. The CDR3 is 11 residues long. V lost 6 bases to trimming and J lost 7 bases, with 10 bases between them. Germline V lookup: CDR1 MDHEN, CDR2 SYDVKM.

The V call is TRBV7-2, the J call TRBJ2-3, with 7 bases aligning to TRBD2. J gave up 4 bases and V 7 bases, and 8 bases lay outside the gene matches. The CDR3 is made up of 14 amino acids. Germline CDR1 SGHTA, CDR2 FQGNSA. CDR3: CASILGAGADTQYF. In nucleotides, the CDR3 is TGTGCCAGCATCTTGGGTGCGGGGGCAGATACGCAGTATTTT.

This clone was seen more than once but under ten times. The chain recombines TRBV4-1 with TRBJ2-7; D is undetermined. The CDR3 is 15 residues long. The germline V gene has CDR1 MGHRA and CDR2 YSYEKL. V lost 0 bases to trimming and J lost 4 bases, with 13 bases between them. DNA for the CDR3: TGCGCCAGCAGCCAAGAACTCATGGTAAAATACGAGCAGTACTTC. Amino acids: CASSQELMVKYEQYF.

In DNA, the CDR3 is TGCAGCGGTACCCGAGGGGCAGGGGGCACTGAAGCTTTCTTT. The encoded protein is CSGTRGAGGTEAFF. The chain joins TRBV29-1 to TRBJ1-1; 7 bases are shared with TRBD1. J gave up 4 bases and V 7 bases, and 12 bases lay outside the gene matches. In germline, CDR1 is SQVTM, CDR2 ANQGSEA. The CDR3 runs 14 residues.

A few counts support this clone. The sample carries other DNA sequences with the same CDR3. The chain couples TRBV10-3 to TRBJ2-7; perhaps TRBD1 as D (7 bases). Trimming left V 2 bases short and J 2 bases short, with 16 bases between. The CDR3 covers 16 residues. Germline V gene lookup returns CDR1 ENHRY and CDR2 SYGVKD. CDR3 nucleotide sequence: TGTGCCATCAGTGAGGGGAGGCAGGGGGTAACCTACGAGCAGTACTTC. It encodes CAISEGRQGVTYEQYF.